Reported below is one T cell receptor (beta chain). The data stem from a study of blood T cell repertoires in COVID-19. About the study: Both acute and convalescent COVID-19 samples were obtained from the United States, Italy and Spain.

Under the authors' procedure: Estimates of nucleated cell counts were drawn from the amplification of reference gene primers. Profiled with immunoSEQ multiplex PCR; TCRdb holds only in-frame clones, not every one. The V and J calls and the clone size are those of that table, but D and trimming were determined from the DNA. The sample has 250,000 to 300,000 clones, about 88% seen once; the top ten hold under 8%. Participants reported their clinical history, and cohort assignment relied on those reports. V lost 4 bases to trimming and J lost 6 bases; unmatched junction nucleotides: 1. The germline V gene encodes CDR1 LNHDA and CDR2 SQIVND (reference sequence). The CDR3 contains 14 residues.

Sequencing was performed on PBMCs or T cells enriched from blood (not recorded which). This TCR was sampled from a woman aged 45 to 65 who had been exposed to COVID-19. The chain employs TRBV19 and TRBJ2-1, with 12 bases identical to TRBD2. In DNA, the CDR3 is TGTGCCAGTAGTAAGACTAGCGGGGGCAATGAGCAGTTCTTC. It encodes CASSKTSGGNEQFF.